The 15 T cell receptor beta chains below come from one sample, sequenced in a study of blood T cell repertoires in COVID-19. TCRdb's table, derived via immunoSEQ multiplex PCR, lists solely in-frame clones and lacks some. The table has roughly 410,000 clones, around 87% seen once. The sample taken for sequencing was peripheral blood. Receptors were obtained from a woman aged 55-69 years with COVID-19, enrolled during active disease.

The chain uses TRBV9 and TRBJ1-3; TRBD1 matches 7 bases. Germline values: CDR1 SGDLS, CDR2 YYNGEE. Trimming cost V 2 bases and J 0 bases; bases outside gene matches: 8. This CDR3 spans 17 amino acids. The CDR3 nucleotides read TGTGCCAGCAGCGTGGATGACAGGGCCAACTCTGGAAACACCATATATTTT. This sequence encodes CASSVDDRANSGNTIYF.

This chain joins TRBV5-1 and TRBJ2-7; TRBD2 matches 8 bases. This CDR3 contains 16 residues. Trimming cost V 1 base and J 0 bases; bases outside gene matches: 6. Germline V gene data show CDR1 as SGHRS and CDR2 as YFSETQ. The CDR3 is CASSLRGTSYSYEQYF. DNA for the CDR3: TGCGCCAGCAGCTTGCGAGGGACTAGTTACTCCTACGAGCAGTACTTC.

V and J are TRBV7-2 and TRBJ2-3; D possibly corresponds to TRBD1 (5 bases). The CDR3 spans 14 residues. Germline V gives CDR1 SGHTA, CDR2 FQGNSA. V gave up 7 bases and J gave up 5 bases, with 16 bases separating them. Written as DNA, the CDR3 is TGTGCCAGCACCCCTCTAGGGGCAATAGATACGCAGTATTTT. Protein sequence: CASTPLGAIDTQYF.

The chain links TRBV18 to TRBJ1-1; TRBD1 might be the D (5 bases). In germline, CDR1 is KGHSH, CDR2 LQKENI. Trimming took off 3 bases at V and 11 bases at J, with 25 bases between the two ends. The CDR3 extends over 16 amino acids. The chain's CDR3 is CASSPPGVGRRERAFF. The CDR3 DNA reads TGTGCCAGCTCACCTCCGGGGGTCGGACGGCGGGAGAGGGCTTTCTTT.

The V and J genes are TRBV18 and TRBJ1-2; the D is unclear. This CDR3 spans 13 amino acids. V lost 2 bases, J lost 5 bases, and 9 bases lay in between. Looked up from germline, CDR1 is KGHSH and CDR2 is LQKENI. In DNA, the CDR3 is TGTGCCAGCTCACCAGGGCTTATTTATGGCTACACCTTC. As protein: CASSPGLIYGYTF. The whole variable domain, filled in from reference TRBV18 and TRBJ1-2, reads NAGVMQNPRHLVRRRGQEARLRCSPMKGHSHVYWYRQLPEEGLKFMVYLQKENIIDESGMPKERFSAEFPKEGPSILRIQQVVRGDSAAYFCASSPGLIYGYTFGSGTRLTVV.

This chain joins TRBV19 and TRBJ2-5; 9 bases line up with TRBD2. The CDR3 consists of 15 residues. Germline CDR1 is LNHDA and CDR2 is SQIVND (reference sequence). Trimming at V came to 5 bases and at J to 5 bases, leaving 9 bases not matched to a gene. CDR3 coding DNA: TGTGCCAGTAGTGGAGCGGGACTAGCTGGGGAGACCCAGTACTTC. Protein product: CASSGAGLAGETQYF.

Only one count was recorded for this clone. CDR3 nucleotides: TGTGCCAGCAGCGGAGGACAGAGGGTTGAAGCTTTCTTT. Amino acids: CASSGGQRVEAFF. This chain links TRBV9 with TRBJ1-1; D possibly corresponds to TRBD1 (6 bases). The CDR3 extends over 13 amino acids. Germline lookup yields CDR1 SGDLS and CDR2 YYNGEE. The germline V and J ends were trimmed by 3 bases and 7 bases, with 13 bases remaining between them.

This chain joins TRBV7-2 and TRBJ2-7, with TRBD2 as a possible D gene (6 bases). The length of the CDR3 is 17 residues. Germline CDR1 reads SGHTA; CDR2 reads FQGNSA. Trimming took 2 bases from V and 3 from J, leaving 20 bases between them. The CDR3 DNA reads TGTGCCAGCAGCTTAAGGACTAAAGGCCCACCACTCTACGAGCAGTACTTC. This gives the protein CASSLRTKGPPLYEQYF. The variable domain in full, completed from reference TRBV7-2 and TRBJ2-7, reads GAGVSQSPSNKVTEKGKDVELRCDPISGHTALYWYRQSLGQGLEFLIYFQGNSAPDKSGLPSDRFSAERTGGSVSTLTIQRTQQEDSAVYLCASSLRTKGPPLYEQYFGPGTRLTVT.

This clone was observed at least ten times. The chain combines TRBV6-5 with TRBJ1-2; TRBD1 agrees at 8 bases. CDR1 is MNHEY, CDR2 SVGAGI, per germline. This CDR3 contains 14 residues. V lost 2 bases, J lost 8 bases, and 7 bases stayed unmatched. As DNA, the CDR3 is TGTGCCAGCAGTTACACAACAGGGGGTGAGGGCTACACCTTC. It yields the protein CASSYTTGGEGYTF.

The genes are TRBV19 and TRBJ2-6; D possibly corresponds to TRBD2 (6 bases). Trimming shortened V by 3 bases and J by 0 bases, and 15 bases separated the two germline ends. CDR1 is LNHDA and CDR2 is SQIVND in the germline V gene (reference sequence). This CDR3 has 18 amino acids. The CDR3 region is CASSIRAGTLSGANVLTF. Written as DNA, the CDR3 is TGTGCCAGTAGTATTAGGGCAGGGACTCTCTCTGGGGCCAACGTCCTGACTTTC.

The chain's CDR3 is CASSPAGEGAKNIQYF. The DNA of the CDR3 is TGTGCCAGTAGTCCCGCGGGGGAAGGAGCCAAAAACATTCAGTACTTC. The chain carries TRBV19 and TRBJ2-4, with 7 nucleotides matching TRBD2. Looked up from germline, CDR1 is LNHDA and CDR2 is SQIVND (reference sequence). The CDR3 totals 16 residues. Trimming at V came to 5 bases and at J to 0 bases, leaving 7 bases not matched to a gene.

In this sample, this clone turned up a few times. The rearrangement links TRBV19 to TRBJ1-4; TRBD1 matches 9 bases. The V gene's germline CDR1 is LNHDA and CDR2 SQIVND (reference sequence). The CDR3 spans 15 residues. V lost 3 bases, J lost 7 bases, and 6 bases stayed unmatched. The CDR3 reads CASSIRDRVGEKLFF. The CDR3 DNA is TGTGCCAGTAGTATCCGGGACAGGGTCGGTGAAAAACTGTTTTTT.

The CDR3 is CASSPQTGLSSGANVLTF. CDR3 DNA: TGTGCCAGCAGCCCACAGACAGGGCTAAGCTCTGGGGCCAACGTCCTGACTTTC. The chain carries TRBV9 and TRBJ2-6; 7 positions match TRBD1. The V gene end was trimmed by 4 bases and the J gene end by 0 bases; junction bases not matched to a gene: 10. CDR1 SGDLS and CDR2 YYNGEE come from the germline V gene. This CDR3 has 18 residues.

This sequence joins TRBV5-6 and TRBJ1-5; 8 positions match TRBD1. The CDR3 consists of 15 residues. Germline trimming cut 0 bases from V and 6 bases from J; bases unmatched to any gene: 5. The germline V gene has CDR1 SGHDT and CDR2 YYEEEE. CDR3: CASSLGQGAIQPQHF. For the CDR3, the DNA is TGTGCCAGCAGCTTGGGGCAGGGGGCCATTCAGCCCCAGCATTTT.

The chain uses TRBV6-5 and TRBJ2-1; TRBD2 agrees at 14 bases. The CDR3 is 15 amino acids. The junction had 7 bases not matched to a gene; V was cut back by 6 bases and J by 9 bases. Germline loops: CDR1 MNHEY, CDR2 SVGAGI. CDR3 nucleotide sequence: TGTGCCAGCAGGCCGACTAGCGGGGGGGCGGGTGAGCAGTTCTTC. Translation gives CASRPTSGGAGEQFF.